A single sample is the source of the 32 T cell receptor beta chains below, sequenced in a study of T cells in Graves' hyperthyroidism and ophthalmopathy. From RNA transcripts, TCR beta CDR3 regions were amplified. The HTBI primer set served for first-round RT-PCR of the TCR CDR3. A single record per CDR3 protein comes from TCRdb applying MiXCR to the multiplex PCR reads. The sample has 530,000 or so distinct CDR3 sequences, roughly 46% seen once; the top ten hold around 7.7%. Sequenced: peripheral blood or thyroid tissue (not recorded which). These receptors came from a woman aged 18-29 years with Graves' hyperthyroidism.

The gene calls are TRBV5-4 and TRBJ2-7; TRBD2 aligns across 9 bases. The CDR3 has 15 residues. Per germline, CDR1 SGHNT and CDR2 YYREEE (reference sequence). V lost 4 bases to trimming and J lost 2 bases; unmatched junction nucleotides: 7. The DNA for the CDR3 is TGTGCCAGCAGCCCCCCCCTAGCGGGGACCTACGAGCAGTACTTC. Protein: CASSPPLAGTYEQYF.

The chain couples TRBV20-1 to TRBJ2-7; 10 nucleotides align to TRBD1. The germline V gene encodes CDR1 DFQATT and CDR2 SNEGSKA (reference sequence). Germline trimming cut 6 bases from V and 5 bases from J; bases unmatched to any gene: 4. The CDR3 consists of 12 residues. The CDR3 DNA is TGCAGTGCAATAGGGACAGGGGACGAGCAGTACTTC. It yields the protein CSAIGTGDEQYF.

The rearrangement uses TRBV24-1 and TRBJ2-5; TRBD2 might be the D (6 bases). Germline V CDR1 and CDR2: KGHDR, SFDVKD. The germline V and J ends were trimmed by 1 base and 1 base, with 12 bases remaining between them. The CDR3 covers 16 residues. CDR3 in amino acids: CATSDFLRDFQETQYF. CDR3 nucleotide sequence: TGTGCCACCAGTGATTTCTTGCGGGACTTCCAAGAGACCCAGTACTTC.

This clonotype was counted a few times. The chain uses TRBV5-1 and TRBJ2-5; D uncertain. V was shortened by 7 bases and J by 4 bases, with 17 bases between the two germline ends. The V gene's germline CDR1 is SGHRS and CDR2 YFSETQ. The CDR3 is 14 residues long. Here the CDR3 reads CASGKQERGETQYF. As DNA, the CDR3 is TGCGCCAGCGGCAAGCAGGAGAGAGGAGAGACCCAGTACTTC. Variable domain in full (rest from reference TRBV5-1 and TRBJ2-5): KAGVTQTPRYLIKTRGQQVTLSCSPISGHRSVSWYQQTPGQGLQFLFEYFSETQRNKGNFPGRFSGRQFSNSRSEMNVSTLELGDSALYLCASGKQERGETQYFGPGTRLLVL.

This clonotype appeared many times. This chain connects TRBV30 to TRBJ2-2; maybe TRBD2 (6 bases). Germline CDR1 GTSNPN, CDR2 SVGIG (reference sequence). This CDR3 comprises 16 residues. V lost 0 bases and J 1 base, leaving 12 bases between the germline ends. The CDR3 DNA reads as TGTGCCTGGAGTGTAGCCGGGGGTCTGAACACCGGGGAGCTGTTTTTT. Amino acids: CAWSVAGGLNTGELFF.

The CDR3 reads CSAKASSPGYEQYF. CDR3 sequence (DNA): TGCAGTGCTAAGGCCAGCAGCCCCGGTTACGAGCAGTACTTC. The chain recombines TRBV20-1 with TRBJ2-7; D is undetermined. The CDR3 consists of 14 residues. Germline loops: CDR1 DFQATT, CDR2 SNEGSKA (reference sequence). V was clipped by 4 bases and J by 4 bases, with 17 bases between them.

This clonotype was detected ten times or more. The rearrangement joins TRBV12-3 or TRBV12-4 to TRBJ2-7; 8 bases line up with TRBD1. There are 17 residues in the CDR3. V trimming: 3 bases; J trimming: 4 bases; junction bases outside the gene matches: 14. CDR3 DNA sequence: TGTGCCAGCAGTTTTTCGGACAGCAGGGGGCGCGGGTACGAGCAGTACTTC. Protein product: CASSFSDSRGRGYEQYF.

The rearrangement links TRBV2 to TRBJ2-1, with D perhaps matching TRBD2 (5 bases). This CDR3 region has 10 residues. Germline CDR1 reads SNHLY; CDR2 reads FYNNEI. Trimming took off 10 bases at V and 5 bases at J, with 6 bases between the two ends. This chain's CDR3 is CAILDNEQFF. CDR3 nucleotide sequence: TGTGCCATACTAGACAATGAGCAGTTCTTC.

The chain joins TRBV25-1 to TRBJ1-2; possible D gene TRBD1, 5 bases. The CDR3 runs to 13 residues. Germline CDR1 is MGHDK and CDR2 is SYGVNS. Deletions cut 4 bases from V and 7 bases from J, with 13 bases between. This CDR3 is CASSARGEAGYTF. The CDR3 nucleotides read TGTGCCAGCAGTGCTAGAGGGGAGGCTGGCTACACCTTC.

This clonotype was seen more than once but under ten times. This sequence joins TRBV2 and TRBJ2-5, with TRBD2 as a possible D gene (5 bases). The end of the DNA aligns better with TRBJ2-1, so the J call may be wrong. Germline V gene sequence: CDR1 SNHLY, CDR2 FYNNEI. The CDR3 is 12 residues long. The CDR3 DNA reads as TGTGCCAGCAGGGCTGGGCTAGCCGAGCAGTTCTTC. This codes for CASRAGLAEQFF.

The CDR3 loop reads CAISAREGTSGSLHEQFF. The CDR3 DNA sequence: TGTGCCATCAGTGCCCGTGAGGGGACTAGCGGGAGTCTTCATGAGCAGTTCTTC. The chain links TRBV10-3 to TRBJ2-1; 14 bases are shared with TRBD2. V was pared by 4 bases and J by 8 bases, with 13 bases of the junction left unmatched. The germline V gene has CDR1 ENHRY and CDR2 SYGVKD. The CDR3 is made up of 18 amino acids.

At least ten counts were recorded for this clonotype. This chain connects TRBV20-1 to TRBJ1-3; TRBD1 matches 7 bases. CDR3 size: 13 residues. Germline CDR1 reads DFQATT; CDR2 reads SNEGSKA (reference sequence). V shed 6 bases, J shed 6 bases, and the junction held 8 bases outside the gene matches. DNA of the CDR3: TGCAGTGCCACCTCAGGGGGGGTAAACACCATATATTTT. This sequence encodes CSATSGGVNTIYF.

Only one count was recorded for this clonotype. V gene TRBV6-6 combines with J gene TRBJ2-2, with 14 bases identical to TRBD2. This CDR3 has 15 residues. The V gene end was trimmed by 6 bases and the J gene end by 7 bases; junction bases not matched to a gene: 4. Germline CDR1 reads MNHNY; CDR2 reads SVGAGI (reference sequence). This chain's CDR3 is CASRPGLAGVGELFF. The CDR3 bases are TGTGCCAGCAGACCGGGACTAGCGGGAGTCGGGGAGCTGTTTTTT.

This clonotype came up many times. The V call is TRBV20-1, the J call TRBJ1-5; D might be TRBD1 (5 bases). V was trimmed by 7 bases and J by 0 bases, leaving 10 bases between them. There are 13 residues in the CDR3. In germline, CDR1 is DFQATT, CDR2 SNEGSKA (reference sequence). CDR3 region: CSVQGYSNQPQHF. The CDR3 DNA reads TGCAGTGTCCAGGGTTATAGCAATCAGCCCCAGCATTTT.

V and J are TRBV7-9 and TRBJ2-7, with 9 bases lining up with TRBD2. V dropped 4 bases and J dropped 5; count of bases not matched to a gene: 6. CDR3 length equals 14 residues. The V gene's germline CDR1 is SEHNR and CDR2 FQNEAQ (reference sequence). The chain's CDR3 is CASSYSGRPNEQYF. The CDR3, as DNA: TGTGCCAGCAGCTATAGCGGGAGACCGAACGAGCAGTACTTC.

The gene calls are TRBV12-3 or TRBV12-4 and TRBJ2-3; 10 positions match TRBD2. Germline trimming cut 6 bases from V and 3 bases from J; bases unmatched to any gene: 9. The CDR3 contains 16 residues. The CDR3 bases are TGTGCCAGCAGGTCTACGTCTAGCGGGAGAACAGATACGCAGTATTTT. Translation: CASRSTSSGRTDTQYF.

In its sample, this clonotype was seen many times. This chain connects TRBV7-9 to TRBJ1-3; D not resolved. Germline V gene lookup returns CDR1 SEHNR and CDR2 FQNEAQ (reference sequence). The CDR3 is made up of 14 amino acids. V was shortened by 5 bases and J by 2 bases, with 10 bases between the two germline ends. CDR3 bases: TGTGCCAGCAGCCCCCCCGCGGCTGGAAACACCATATATTTT. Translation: CASSPPAAGNTIYF.

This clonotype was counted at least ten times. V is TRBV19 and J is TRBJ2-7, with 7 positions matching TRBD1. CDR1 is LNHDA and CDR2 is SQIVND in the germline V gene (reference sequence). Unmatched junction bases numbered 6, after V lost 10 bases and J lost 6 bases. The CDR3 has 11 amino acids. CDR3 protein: CATRQGSEQYF. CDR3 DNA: TGTGCCACCAGACAGGGATCCGAGCAGTACTTC.

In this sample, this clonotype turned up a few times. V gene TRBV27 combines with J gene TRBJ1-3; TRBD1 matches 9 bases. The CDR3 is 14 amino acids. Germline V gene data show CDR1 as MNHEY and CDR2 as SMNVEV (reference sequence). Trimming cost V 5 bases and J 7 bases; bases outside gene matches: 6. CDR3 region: CASSRTGVRNTIYF. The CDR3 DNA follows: TGTGCCAGCAGTCGGACAGGGGTACGGAACACCATATATTTT.

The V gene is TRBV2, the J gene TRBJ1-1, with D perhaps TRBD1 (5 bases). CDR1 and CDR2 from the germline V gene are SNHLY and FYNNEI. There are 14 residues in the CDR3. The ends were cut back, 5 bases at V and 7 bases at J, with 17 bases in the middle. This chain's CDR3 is CASSFFGGFGEAFF. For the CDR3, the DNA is TGTGCCAGCAGTTTCTTCGGGGGGTTCGGTGAAGCTTTCTTT.

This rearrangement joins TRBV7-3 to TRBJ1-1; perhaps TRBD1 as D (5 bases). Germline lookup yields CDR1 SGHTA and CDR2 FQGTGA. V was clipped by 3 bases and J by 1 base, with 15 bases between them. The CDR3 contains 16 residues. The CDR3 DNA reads TGTGCCAGCAGCTTTAGCGGGAGCAGGGAGAACACTGAAGCTTTCTTT. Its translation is CASSFSGSRENTEAFF.

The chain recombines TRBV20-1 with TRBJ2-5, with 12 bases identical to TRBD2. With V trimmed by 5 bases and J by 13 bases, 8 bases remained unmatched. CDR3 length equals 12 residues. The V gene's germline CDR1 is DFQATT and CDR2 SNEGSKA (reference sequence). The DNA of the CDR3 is TGCAGTGCTGCCCGACTAGCGGGAGTTCCGTACTTC. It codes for CSAARLAGVPYF.

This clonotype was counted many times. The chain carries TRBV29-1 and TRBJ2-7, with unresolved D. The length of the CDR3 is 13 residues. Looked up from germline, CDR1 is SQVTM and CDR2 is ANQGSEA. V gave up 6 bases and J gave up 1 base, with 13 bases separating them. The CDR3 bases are TGCAGCGTCTCAGACCCTCGGTCCTACGAGCAGTACTTC. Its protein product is CSVSDPRSYEQYF.

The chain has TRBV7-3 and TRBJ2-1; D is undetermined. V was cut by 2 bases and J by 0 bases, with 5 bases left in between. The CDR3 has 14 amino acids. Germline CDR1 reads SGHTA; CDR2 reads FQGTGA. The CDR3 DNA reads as TGTGCCAGCAGCTTACTTAGCTCCTACAATGAGCAGTTCTTC. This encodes CASSLLSSYNEQFF.

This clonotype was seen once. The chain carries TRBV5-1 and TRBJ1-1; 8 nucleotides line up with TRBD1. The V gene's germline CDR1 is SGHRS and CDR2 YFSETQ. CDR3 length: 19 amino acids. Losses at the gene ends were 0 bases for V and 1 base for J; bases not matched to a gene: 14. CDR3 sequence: CASSLVPGQVSFGNTEAFF. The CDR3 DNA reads TGCGCCAGCAGCTTGGTCCCGGGACAGGTATCATTTGGGAACACTGAAGCTTTCTTT.

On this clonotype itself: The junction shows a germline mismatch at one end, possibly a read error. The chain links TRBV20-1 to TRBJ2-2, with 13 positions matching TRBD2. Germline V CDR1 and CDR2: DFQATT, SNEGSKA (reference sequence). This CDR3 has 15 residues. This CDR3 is CSAEGGTSGTNEQFF. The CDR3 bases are TGCAGTGCGGAAGGTGGGACTAGCGGGACAAATGAGCAGTTTTTT.

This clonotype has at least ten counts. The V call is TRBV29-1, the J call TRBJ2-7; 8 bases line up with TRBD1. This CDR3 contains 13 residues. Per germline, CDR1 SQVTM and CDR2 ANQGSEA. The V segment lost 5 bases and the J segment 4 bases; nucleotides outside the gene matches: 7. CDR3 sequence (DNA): TGCAGCGTTACTGGACAGGGAACGTACGAGCAGTACTTC. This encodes CSVTGQGTYEQYF.

The CDR3 region is CASSLGFQSNQPQHF. CDR3 bases: TGTGCCAGCAGTTTGGGGTTCCAAAGCAATCAGCCCCAGCATTTT. J is TRBJ1-5 and V is TRBV27, with D unclear. CDR1 and CDR2 from the germline V gene are MNHEY and SMNVEV (reference sequence). The CDR3 is 15 residues long. V lost 3 bases and J 1 base, leaving 10 bases between the germline ends.

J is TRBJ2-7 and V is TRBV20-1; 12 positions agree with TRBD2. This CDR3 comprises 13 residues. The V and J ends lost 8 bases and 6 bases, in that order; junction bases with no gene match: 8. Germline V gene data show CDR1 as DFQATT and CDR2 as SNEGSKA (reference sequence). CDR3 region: CSLTSGSGSEQYF. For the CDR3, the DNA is TGCAGTTTGACTAGCGGGAGTGGTAGCGAGCAGTACTTC.

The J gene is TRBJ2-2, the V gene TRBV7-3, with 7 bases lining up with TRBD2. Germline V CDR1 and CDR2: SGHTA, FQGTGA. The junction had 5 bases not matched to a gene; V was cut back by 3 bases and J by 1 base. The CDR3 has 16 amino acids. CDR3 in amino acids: CASSFQRGGNTGELFF. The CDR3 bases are TGTGCCAGCAGCTTCCAGCGGGGCGGGAACACCGGGGAGCTGTTTTTT.

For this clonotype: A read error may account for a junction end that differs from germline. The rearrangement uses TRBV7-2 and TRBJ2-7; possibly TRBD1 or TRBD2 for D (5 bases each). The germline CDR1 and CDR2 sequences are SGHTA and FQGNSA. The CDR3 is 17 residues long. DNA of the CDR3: TGCGCCAGCAGCCACTTCTGGGAAGGGGACCGATCCTACGAGCAGTACTTC. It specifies CASSHFWEGDRSYEQYF.

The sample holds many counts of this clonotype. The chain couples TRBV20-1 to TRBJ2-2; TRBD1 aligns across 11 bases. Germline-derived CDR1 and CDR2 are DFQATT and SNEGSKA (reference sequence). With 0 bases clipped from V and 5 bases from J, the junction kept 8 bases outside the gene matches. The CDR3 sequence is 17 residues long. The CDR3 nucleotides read TGCAGTGCTAGAGATTTGGGGACAGGGGGACGTACCGGGGAGCTGTTTTTT. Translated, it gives CSARDLGTGGRTGELFF.